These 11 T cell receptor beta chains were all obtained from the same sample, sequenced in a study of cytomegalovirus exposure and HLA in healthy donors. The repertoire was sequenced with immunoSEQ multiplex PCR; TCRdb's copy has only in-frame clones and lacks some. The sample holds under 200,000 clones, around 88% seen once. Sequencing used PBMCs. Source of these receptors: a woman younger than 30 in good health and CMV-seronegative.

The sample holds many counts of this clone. CDR3 in amino acids: CASSQDRGGGYTF. As DNA, the CDR3 is TGTGCCAGCAGCCAGGACAGGGGAGGCGGCTACACCTTC. V gene TRBV9 combines with J gene TRBJ1-2; 9 nucleotides agree with TRBD1. The trim removed 4 bases at V and 8 bases at J, leaving 6 bases unmatched. The CDR3 is 13 residues long. Germline CDR1 reads SGDLS; CDR2 reads YYNGEE.

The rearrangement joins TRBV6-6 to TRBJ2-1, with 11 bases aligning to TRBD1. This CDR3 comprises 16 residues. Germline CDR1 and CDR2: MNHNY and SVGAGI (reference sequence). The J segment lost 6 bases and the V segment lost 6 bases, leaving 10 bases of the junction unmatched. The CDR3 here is CASRHGGTGGGNEQFF. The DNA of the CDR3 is TGTGCCAGCAGGCATGGTGGGACAGGGGGAGGCAATGAGCAGTTCTTC.

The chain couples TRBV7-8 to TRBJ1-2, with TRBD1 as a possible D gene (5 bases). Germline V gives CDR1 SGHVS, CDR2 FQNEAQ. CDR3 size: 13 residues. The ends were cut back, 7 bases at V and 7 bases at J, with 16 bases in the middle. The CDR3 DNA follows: TGTGCCAGCACAACGTGGGGGGATGGTGGCTACACCTTC. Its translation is CASTTWGDGGYTF. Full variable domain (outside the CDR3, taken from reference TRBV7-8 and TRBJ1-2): GAGVSQSPRYKVAKRGQDVALRCDPISGHVSLFWYQQALGQGPEFLTYFQNEAQLDKSGLPSDRFFAERPEGSVSTLKIQRTQQEDSAVYLCASTTWGDGGYTFGSGTRLTVV.

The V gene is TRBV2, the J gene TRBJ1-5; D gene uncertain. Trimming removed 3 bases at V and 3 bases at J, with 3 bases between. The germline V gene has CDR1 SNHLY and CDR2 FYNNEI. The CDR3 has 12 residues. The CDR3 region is CASSEANQPQHF. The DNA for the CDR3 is TGTGCCAGCAGTGAGGCCAATCAGCCCCAGCATTTT.

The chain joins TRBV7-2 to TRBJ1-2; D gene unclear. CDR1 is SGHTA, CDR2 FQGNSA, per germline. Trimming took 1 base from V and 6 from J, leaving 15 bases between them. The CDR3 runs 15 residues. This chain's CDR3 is CASSLGSRLPNGYTF. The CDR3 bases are TGTGCCAGCAGCTTAGGGTCCAGATTACCCAATGGCTACACCTTC.

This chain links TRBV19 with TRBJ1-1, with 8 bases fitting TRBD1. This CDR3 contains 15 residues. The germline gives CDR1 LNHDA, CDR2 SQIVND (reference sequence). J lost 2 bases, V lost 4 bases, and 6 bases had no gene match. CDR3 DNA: TGTGCCAGTAGTACGGACAGGGCCCCCAACACTGAAGCTTTCTTT. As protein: CASSTDRAPNTEAFF.

The CDR3 DNA reads TGTGCCAGCCAGCGGGAGAGGTCCTACAATGAGCAGTTCTTC. Its translation is CASQRERSYNEQFF. V gene TRBV19 combines with J gene TRBJ2-1; TRBD2 matches at 8 bases. The CDR3 is 14 amino acids. Trimming at V came to 9 bases and at J to 1 base, leaving 5 bases not matched to a gene. Germline CDR1 and CDR2: LNHDA and SQIVND (reference sequence).

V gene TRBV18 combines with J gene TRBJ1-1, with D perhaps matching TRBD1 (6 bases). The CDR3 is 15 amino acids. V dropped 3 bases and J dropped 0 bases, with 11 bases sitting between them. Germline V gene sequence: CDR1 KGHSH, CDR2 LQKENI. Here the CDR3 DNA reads TGTGCCAGCTCACCCCTAACAGGGATGAACACTGAAGCTTTCTTT. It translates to CASSPLTGMNTEAFF.

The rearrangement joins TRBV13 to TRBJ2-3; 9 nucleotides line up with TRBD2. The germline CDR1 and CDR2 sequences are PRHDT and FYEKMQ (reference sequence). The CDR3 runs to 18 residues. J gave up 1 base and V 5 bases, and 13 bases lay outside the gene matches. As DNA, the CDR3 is TGTGCCAGCAGCCCCCGGACTAGAGTAGCGGGAGGCACAGATACGCAGTATTTT. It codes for CASSPRTRVAGGTDTQYF.

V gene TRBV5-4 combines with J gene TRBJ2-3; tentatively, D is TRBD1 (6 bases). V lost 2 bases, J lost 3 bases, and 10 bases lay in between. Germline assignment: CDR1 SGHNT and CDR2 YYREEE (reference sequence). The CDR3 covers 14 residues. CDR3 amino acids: CASSFPGETDTQYF. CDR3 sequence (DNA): TGTGCCAGCAGCTTCCCAGGGGAAACAGATACGCAGTATTTT.

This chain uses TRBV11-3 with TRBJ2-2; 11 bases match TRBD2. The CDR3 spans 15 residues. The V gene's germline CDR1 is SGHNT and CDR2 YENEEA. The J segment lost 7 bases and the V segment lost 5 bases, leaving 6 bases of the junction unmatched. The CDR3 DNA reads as TGTGCCAGCAGCCCAAATAGCGGGGGGGTCGGGGAGCTGTTTTTT. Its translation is CASSPNSGGVGELFF.